A single sample is the source of the 30 T cell receptor beta chains below, sequenced in a study of blood T cells in healthy people across ages. For the second PCR, which ran for roughly 6 to 11 cycles, a sample-barcoded 5' primer and a J-beta primer mix were used. TCRdb reanalysed the 5' RACE reads using MiXCR and keeps one entry per CDR3 protein. This sample yields 600,000 or so distinct CDR3 sequences, of which roughly 30% are seen a single time; 15% to 18% belongs to the top ten. Sequencing was performed on blood. All receptors come from a woman of 80 years or more in good health.

This clonotype was recorded many times. The chain couples TRBV18 to TRBJ2-7; D is unclear. The germline CDR1 and CDR2 sequences are KGHSH and LQKENI. The CDR3 consists of 12 residues. V lost 1 base and J lost 5, with 6 bases in between. The CDR3 nucleotides are TGTGCCAGCTCACCACAGGGAAACGAGCAGTACTTC. Encoded protein: CASSPQGNEQYF.

There are many counts of this clonotype. The chain recombines TRBV7-3 with TRBJ2-7; 9 positions match TRBD2. The CDR3 has 18 amino acids. The V gene end was trimmed by 1 base and the J gene end by 3 bases; junction bases not matched to a gene: 13. CDR1 is SGHTA and CDR2 is FQGTGA in the germline V gene. The CDR3 DNA is TGTGCCAGCAGCTTAAGGGGGAATAGCGGGGGTTTAATCTACGAGCAGTACTTC. Residues: CASSLRGNSGGLIYEQYF.

This clonotype occurred many times. This chain links TRBV7-2 with TRBJ2-4, with TRBD2 as a possible D gene (5 bases). This CDR3 comprises 16 residues. In germline, CDR1 is SGHTA, CDR2 FQGNSA. Trimming removed 0 bases at V and 0 bases at J, with 9 bases between. The CDR3 sequence is CASSLASRGAKNIQYF. Here the CDR3 DNA reads TGTGCCAGCAGCTTAGCGAGTCGGGGAGCCAAAAACATTCAGTACTTC.

This chain links TRBV7-2 with TRBJ2-7, with a tentative D call TRBD1 (6 bases). The CDR3 contains 14 residues. With 6 bases removed from V and 0 bases from J, the gap between germline ends came to 12 bases. Per germline, CDR1 SGHTA and CDR2 FQGNSA. In DNA, the CDR3 is TGTGCCAGCAGTGTGGGGGCCACCTCCTACGAGCAGTACTTC. Translating it yields CASSVGATSYEQYF.

Regarding this clonotype: A read error may be the cause here, since a much bigger clone is one base away. This sequence joins TRBV9 and TRBJ2-5; TRBD1 matches 8 bases. Unmatched junction bases numbered 19, after V lost 4 bases and J lost 11 bases. The CDR3 runs to 16 residues. Germline V lookup: CDR1 SGDLS, CDR2 YYNGEE. CDR3 DNA sequence: TGTGCCAGCAGCCCCTTTGTCGGGGCAGGGGGCAATGAGCAGTACTTC. Protein: CASSPFVGAGGNEQYF.

V gene TRBV5-1 combines with J gene TRBJ2-7; TRBD1 matches 8 bases. Germline-derived CDR1 and CDR2 are SGHRS and YFSETQ. V dropped 5 bases and J dropped 3; count of bases not matched to a gene: 10. CDR3 length: 15 amino acids. The CDR3 loop reads CASRLRTGTIYEQYF. The CDR3 DNA reads as TGCGCCAGCAGGCTTAGGACAGGGACGATCTACGAGCAGTACTTC.

A remark on this clonotype: This sequence may be a read error, since a much larger clone differs from it by one base. The chain recombines TRBV3-1 with TRBJ2-3; possible D gene TRBD2, 6 bases. This CDR3 has 17 amino acids. The germline CDR1 and CDR2 sequences are LGHDT and YNNKEL (reference sequence). CDR3 protein: CANSRVAGLSTLNTQYF. The CDR3 DNA follows: TGTGCCAACAGCCGGGTCGCGGGACTCAGTACCCTCAATACGCAGTATTTT.

The genes are TRBV18 and TRBJ1-2; tentative D call: TRBD1 (5 bases). Trimming stripped 0 bases from V and 4 bases from J, with 18 bases between. Germline V CDR1 and CDR2: KGHSH, LQKENI. The CDR3 has 17 amino acids. Here the CDR3 reads CASSPPLVGGRAYGYTF. DNA of the CDR3: TGTGCCAGCTCACCACCGTTGGTTGGGGGAAGGGCCTATGGCTACACCTTC. Full variable domain (remainder filled in from reference TRBV18 and TRBJ1-2): NAGVMQNPRHLVRRRGQEARLRCSPMKGHSHVYWYRQLPEEGLKFMVYLQKENIIDESGMPKERFSAEFPKEGPSILRIQQVVRGDSAAYFCASSPPLVGGRAYGYTFGSGTRLTVV.

The table lists this clonotype with many counts. The rearrangement links TRBV4-1 to TRBJ2-4, with 11 bases matching TRBD1. The CDR3 is 18 amino acids. Germline V gene lookup returns CDR1 MGHRA and CDR2 YSYEKL. V lost 0 bases and J lost 1; bases outside the gene matches: 5. The CDR3 sequence: CASSQDQGQGAAKNIQYF. The DNA for the CDR3 is TGCGCCAGCAGCCAAGATCAAGGACAGGGGGCGGCCAAAAACATTCAGTACTTC.

This clonotype has ten or more counts. The chain uses TRBV10-3 and TRBJ2-6; D possibly matches TRBD1 or TRBD2 (5 bases each). Deletions cut 2 bases from V and 2 bases from J, with 16 bases between. Germline CDR1 reads ENHRY; CDR2 reads SYGVKD. This CDR3 spans 18 amino acids. The CDR3 region is CAISEPSIRGAGANVLTF. The CDR3 region has the DNA TGTGCCATCAGTGAGCCCTCAATACGAGGGGCTGGGGCCAACGTCCTGACTTTC.

This clonotype was recorded a few times. The CDR3 protein is CASSFGPSTGELFF. The DNA for the CDR3 is TGCGCCAGCAGCTTCGGGCCTTCCACCGGGGAGCTGTTTTTT. V usage is TRBV5-1 and J usage is TRBJ2-2; D remains ambiguous. V was shortened by 2 bases and J by 4 bases, with 9 bases between the two germline ends. The germline gives CDR1 SGHRS, CDR2 YFSETQ. The CDR3 is 14 amino acids.

This sequence joins TRBV28 and TRBJ2-5; D possibly matches TRBD1 or TRBD2 (5 bases each). The DNA end favors TRBJ2-7, so the J call may be wrong. Germline V gives CDR1 MDHEN, CDR2 SYDVKM. This CDR3 region has 16 residues. CDR3 bases: TGTGCCAGTAGTATAGGGTTCGAGGGGAGTGGGTACGAGCAGTACTTC. Translation gives CASSIGFEGSGYEQYF.

V is TRBV20-1 and J is TRBJ2-3; D may be TRBD2 (5 bases). Germline loops: CDR1 DFQATT, CDR2 SNEGSKA (reference sequence). Between the trimmed V and J ends, which lost 3 bases and 4 bases, there was a span of 20 bases. This CDR3 is 16 amino acids long. Written as DNA, the CDR3 is TGCAGTGCTAGTGCCCCGAGGGCGGCCCAGTCAGATACGCAGTATTTT. This encodes CSASAPRAAQSDTQYF.

This clonotype was seen repeatedly, ten times or more. The J gene is TRBJ1-6, the V gene TRBV12-3 or TRBV12-4; 12 bases align to TRBD1. The V and J ends lost 5 bases and 9 bases, in that order; junction bases with no gene match: 5. The CDR3 is 15 amino acids. CDR3 nucleotides: TGTGCCAGCAGTAGAGGGACAGGGGGCAGTTCACCCCTCCACTTT. It encodes CASSRGTGGSSPLHF.

This clonotype was observed at least ten times. The chain employs TRBV15 and TRBJ2-6, with a weak D call TRBD1 (6 bases). The CDR3 runs 18 residues. Germline assignment: CDR1 LNHNV and CDR2 YYDKDF (reference sequence). Trimming stripped 0 bases from V and 4 bases from J, with 16 bases between. CDR3 residues: CATSRDIPRGTGANVLTF. Here the CDR3 DNA reads TGTGCCACCAGCAGAGATATCCCCAGGGGAACCGGGGCCAACGTCCTGACTTTC. Looking up the rest from reference TRBV15 and TRBJ2-6 gives the full variable domain: DAMVIQNPRYQVTQFGKPVTLSCSQTLNHNVMYWYQQKSSQAPKLLFHYYDKDFNNEADTPDNFQSRRPNTSFCFLDIRSPGLGDTAMYLCATSRDIPRGTGANVLTFGAGSRLTVL.

The rearrangement uses TRBV2 and TRBJ1-1; D remains ambiguous. With 8 bases removed from V and 4 bases from J, the gap between germline ends came to 14 bases. CDR1 SNHLY and CDR2 FYNNEI come from the germline V gene. The CDR3 covers 13 residues. The CDR3 protein is CASLREGGTEAFF. The CDR3, as DNA: TGTGCCAGCCTTCGTGAGGGAGGCACTGAAGCTTTCTTT. Looking up the rest from reference TRBV2 and TRBJ1-1 gives the full variable domain: EPEVTQTPSHQVTQMGQEVILRCVPISNHLYFYWYRQILGQKVEFLVSFYNNEISEKSEIFDDQFSVERPDGSNFTLKIRSTKLEDSAMYFCASLREGGTEAFFGQGTRLTVV.

This clonotype has just a few counts. V gene TRBV14 combines with J gene TRBJ1-4, with 9 bases lining up with TRBD1. With 4 bases clipped from V and 4 bases from J, the junction kept 10 bases outside the gene matches. The V gene's germline CDR1 is SGHDN and CDR2 FVKESK. This CDR3 comprises 17 residues. CDR3: CASSRVMGTGLNEKLFF. The CDR3 DNA reads as TGTGCCAGCAGCCGCGTGATGGGGACAGGGCTTAATGAAAAACTGTTTTTT.

This clonotype was seen repeatedly, ten times or more. V is TRBV15 and J is TRBJ2-3, with TRBD1 matching over 12 bases. V trimming: 0 bases; J trimming: 5 bases; junction bases outside the gene matches: 15. The CDR3 has 20 amino acids. The germline V gene encodes CDR1 LNHNV and CDR2 YYDKDF (reference sequence). This CDR3 reads CATSREAGTGGALGKDTQYF. The CDR3 DNA is TGTGCCACCAGCAGAGAGGCCGGGACAGGGGGCGCATTAGGGAAAGATACGCAGTATTTT.

The V gene is TRBV7-9, the J gene TRBJ1-4; TRBD1 matches 7 bases. The length of the CDR3 is 15 residues. Germline CDR1 reads SEHNR; CDR2 reads FQNEAQ (reference sequence). Unmatched junction bases numbered 12, after V lost 4 bases and J lost 10 bases. CDR3 residues: CASSSIRQGPVKLFF. In nucleotides, the CDR3 is TGTGCCAGCAGCTCGATCAGACAGGGCCCGGTAAAACTGTTTTTT.

Details on this clonotype: Since a much larger clone is just one base distant, this may be a read error. The genes are TRBV20-1 and TRBJ2-3; D remains unclear. Germline V gene sequence: CDR1 DFQATT, CDR2 SNEGSKA (reference sequence). The V gene lost 7 bases and the J gene lost 5 bases, with 19 bases spanning the gap. This CDR3 comprises 14 residues. CDR3 protein: CSVSLDFPRDTQYF. CDR3 in DNA: TGCAGTGTAAGCCTGGATTTTCCCCGAGATACGCAGTATTTT.

This clonotype was seen ten or more times. The rearrangement joins TRBV3-1 to TRBJ2-7; 8 bases fit TRBD1. This CDR3 is 14 amino acids long. J gave up 2 bases and V 5 bases, and 5 bases lay outside the gene matches. Germline CDR1 and CDR2: LGHDT and YNNKEL (reference sequence). CDR3 region: CASSTRTGTYEQYF. DNA of the CDR3: TGTGCCAGCAGCACTCGGACAGGGACCTACGAGCAGTACTTC.

The sample holds many counts of this clonotype. This sequence joins TRBV28 and TRBJ2-5, with 8 nucleotides matching TRBD2. Germline trimming cut 7 bases from V and 7 bases from J; bases unmatched to any gene: 2. This CDR3 spans 11 amino acids. Germline V lookup: CDR1 MDHEN, CDR2 SYDVKM. The CDR3 loop is CASNREGTQYF. The CDR3 DNA sequence: TGTGCCAGCAATCGGGAGGGGACCCAGTACTTC.

This clonotype has just a few counts. CDR3: CASSYQTGIGSNQPQHF. CDR3 DNA sequence: TGTGCCAGCAGTTACCAGACAGGAATCGGAAGCAATCAGCCCCAGCATTTT. The chain links TRBV6-2 or TRBV6-3 to TRBJ1-5; the D gene is possibly TRBD1 (6 bases). CDR1 is MNHEY and CDR2 is SVGEGT in the germline V gene. The V gene lost 2 bases and the J gene lost 1 base, with 15 bases spanning the gap. The length of the CDR3 is 17 residues.

This clonotype was picked up many times. This chain uses TRBV5-1 with TRBJ1-2; 10 bases fit TRBD1. This CDR3 contains 13 residues. The V gene's germline CDR1 is SGHRS and CDR2 YFSETQ. J gave up 8 bases and V 4 bases, and 5 bases lay outside the gene matches. The CDR3 loop reads CASSVGTGVGYTF. The CDR3 coding sequence is TGCGCCAGCAGCGTCGGGACAGGGGTCGGCTACACCTTC.

Notes on this clonotype: A single base separates this from a much larger clone, so it may be a read error. The CDR3 coding sequence is TGTGCCAGCAGTTGTAGCAGGGGGACCAACGAGCAGTACTTC. Translated: CASSCSRGTNEQYF. The chain uses TRBV12-3 or TRBV12-4 and TRBJ2-7; TRBD1 matches 7 bases. The CDR3 runs to 14 residues. The V and J ends lost 4 bases and 5 bases, in that order; junction bases with no gene match: 8.

This chain links TRBV20-1 with TRBJ1-5, with D uncertain. The CDR3 consists of 13 residues. The V gene lost 2 bases and the J gene lost 3 bases, with 8 bases spanning the gap. The germline V gene has CDR1 DFQATT and CDR2 SNEGSKA (reference sequence). CDR3 region: CSARFEHNQPQHF. CDR3 nucleotides: TGCAGTGCTAGATTCGAGCACAATCAGCCCCAGCATTTT.

This clonotype was seen at least ten times. J is TRBJ2-5 and V is TRBV7-9, with 8 bases identical to TRBD2. V was pared by 7 bases and J by 1 base, with 11 bases of the junction left unmatched. This CDR3 has 16 residues. From germline, CDR1 is SEHNR and CDR2 FQNEAQ (reference sequence). The CDR3 DNA follows: TGTGCCAGCACCTTGGGGGCTAGCGGGCCCCAAGAGACCCAGTACTTC. This codes for CASTLGASGPQETQYF.

V gene TRBV28 combines with J gene TRBJ2-5; the D gene is possibly TRBD2 (5 bases). CDR3 length: 12 amino acids. Germline V gene lookup returns CDR1 MDHEN and CDR2 SYDVKM. V was pared by 6 bases and J by 11 bases, with 16 bases between. CDR3 DNA: TGTGCCAGCAGCCGAACGGGGATAAAGCAGTACTTC. Translation: CASSRTGIKQYF.

In its sample, this clonotype was seen many times. V gene TRBV20-1 combines with J gene TRBJ2-1, with 14 bases fitting TRBD2. This CDR3 comprises 17 residues. CDR1 DFQATT and CDR2 SNEGSKA come from the germline V gene (reference sequence). The V gene end was trimmed by 6 bases and the J gene end by 4 bases; junction bases not matched to a gene: 11. This CDR3 reads CSAQGLAGAGSYNEQFF. As DNA, the CDR3 is TGCAGTGCACAGGGACTAGCGGGGGCCGGAAGTTACAATGAGCAGTTCTTC.

This rearrangement joins TRBV7-9 to TRBJ1-1; D unresolved. CDR1 is SEHNR and CDR2 is FQNEAQ in the germline V gene (reference sequence). The CDR3 has 12 amino acids. V was cut by 0 bases and J by 10 bases, with 9 bases left in between. CDR3 sequence: CASSLAELGAFF. CDR3 DNA sequence: TGTGCCAGCAGCTTAGCGGAGTTGGGAGCTTTCTTT.